A selection of T cell receptor beta chains follows, all from one sample in a study of blood T cell repertoires in COVID-19. Libraries were prepared by immunoSEQ multiplex PCR; TCRdb keeps only in-frame clonotypes and omits some of them. This table has a few hundred thousand clones, roughly 90% appearing once. The sequenced sample was peripheral blood. The receptors originated from a man aged 40-50 years with acute or convalescent COVID-19. Both conserved end residues are part of each CDR3. D genes are given only for firm matches. Expanded clones get a size class; other rows say once, few or many, or leave the size out.

TRBV3-1/TRBV3-2	-	TRBJ2-5	-	TGTGCCAGCAGCCAAGATCGGGACTTCCCCCTCAGGGCCCAGTACTTC	CASSQDRDFPLRAQYF
TRBV7-2	-	TRBJ1-1	-	TGTGCCAGCAGCTTTAACGCAGGGAACACTGAAGCTTTCTTT	CASSFNAGNTEAFF
TRBV20-1	-	TRBJ1-1	-	TGCAGTGCACGCAGGGTCACTGAAGCTTTCTTT	CSARRVTEAFF
TRBV19	-	TRBJ1-1	-	TGTGCCAGTAGTATTGGTGGAGGGCGGACTGAAGCTTTCTTT	CASSIGGGRTEAFF
TRBV4-2	-	TRBJ2-7	-	TGTGCCAGCAGCCAAGACAGGGGCTCCTACGAGCAGTACTTC	CASSQDRGSYEQYF
TRBV3-1/TRBV3-2	TRBD1	TRBJ1-2	-	TGTGCCAGCAGCCAAGATGTCGGGACAGGGGGGGTAGGCTACACCTTC	CASSQDVGTGGVGYTF
TRBV10-3	TRBD1	TRBJ1-1	once	TGTGCCATCAGTCGGGACAGAGACACTGAAGCTTTCTTT	CAISRDRDTEAFF
TRBV7-9	TRBD1	TRBJ2-5	-	TGTGCCAGCAGCCGGGACAGGGGGTATGCGGAGACCCAGTACTTC	CASSRDRGYAETQYF
TRBV5-4	-	TRBJ1-2	few	TGTGCCAGCAGCTTGGATAGAGGGCCAGTTAATGGCTACACCTTC	CASSLDRGPVNGYTF
TRBV6-5	TRBD1	TRBJ2-1	once	TGTGCCAGCAGTCGACAGGGGAAGTATGAGCAGTTCTTC	CASSRQGKYEQFF
TRBV7-3	TRBD1	TRBJ1-1	-	TGTGCCAGCAGCTTAAGCGGACAGGGGGCTGAAGCTTTCTTT	CASSLSGQGAEAFF
TRBV29-1	TRBD1	TRBJ2-5	-	TGCAGCGCCGGGACAGGGGATGCAGAGACCCAGTACTTC	CSAGTGDAETQYF
TRBV27	-	TRBJ1-1	-	TGTGCCAGCAGTAGACTTAGTTCATCTGAAGCTTTCTTT	CASSRLSSSEAFF
TRBV10-3	-	TRBJ1-2	once	TGTGCCATCAGTGAATCAAACAGGGTTTATAACTATGGCTACACCTTC	CAISESNRVYNYGYTF
TRBV5-1	TRBD1	TRBJ1-5	-	TGCGCCAGCAGCTTGGAGGGACAGGGGGCAGGGCAGCCCCAGCATTTT	CASSLEGQGAGQPQHF
TRBV4-1	TRBD1	TRBJ1-4	-	TGCGCCAGCAGCCAACAACAGGGGGCTAATGAAAAACTGTTTTTT	CASSQQQGANEKLFF
TRBV5-1	-	TRBJ1-1	-	TGCGCCAGCAGCTTGAGGCAGGGCTATTTGGGGACTGAAGCTTTCTTT	CASSLRQGYLGTEAFF
TRBV2	TRBD1	TRBJ1-6	once	TGTGCCAGCAGCGGGACAGGGTGGGGCAATTCACCCCTCCACTTT	CASSGTGWGNSPLHF
TRBV5-1	TRBD1	TRBJ2-5	once	TGCGCCAGCAGCCTAACAGGGGGGCCCGGAGAGACCCAGTACTTC	CASSLTGGPGETQYF
TRBV5-6	-	TRBJ2-3	-	TGTGCCAGCAGCCCCGGACAGTGGAGAGATACGCAGTATTTT	CASSPGQWRDTQYF
TRBV6-5	TRBD1	TRBJ2-3	-	TGTGCCAGCAGCATGGGACAGCGCACAGATACGCAGTATTTT	CASSMGQRTDTQYF
TRBV11-3	-	TRBJ2-3	-	TGTGCCAGCAGCTTGCGGGCCACAGATACGCAGTATTTT	CASSLRATDTQYF
TRBV4-1	TRBD2	TRBJ2-1	-	TGCGCCAGCAGCCAGTATCGACTAGCGGGAGGCGATGAGCAGTTCTTC	CASSQYRLAGGDEQFF
TRBV28	-	TRBJ2-7	-	TGTGCCAGCAGTTTATACACCTCTTGGGGGCAGGGCTCCGAGCAGTACTTC	CASSLYTSWGQGSEQYF
TRBV14	-	TRBJ1-5	-	TGTGCCAGCAGCCAAGATTCCAGGGGTAGGAATCAGCCCCAGCATTTT	CASSQDSRGRNQPQHF
TRBV10-3	-	TRBJ1-5	-	TGTGCCATCAGGGGGGCCGGGGATCAGCCCCAGCATTTT	CAIRGAGDQPQHF
TRBV10-3	TRBD1	TRBJ1-2	-	TGTGCCATCAGTGATAGGGACAGGGGTGGCTACACCTTC	CAISDRDRGGYTF
TRBV24-1	-	TRBJ1-4	once	TGTGCCACCACCGGGGTAAAAAATGAAAAACTGTTTTTT	CATTGVKNEKLFF
TRBV28	TRBD1	TRBJ2-7	few	TGTGCCATAGGACAGGGGGGATTCCCTTCCTACGAGCAGTACTTC	CAIGQGGFPSYEQYF
TRBV7-2	TRBD1	TRBJ2-5	-	TGTGCCAGCAGCCAAACGCCGGGACAGTTCGAGACCCAGTACTTC	CASSQTPGQFETQYF